This T cell receptor beta chain was captured by sequencing in a study of blood T cell repertoires in COVID-19. Overall study context: The origin of the acute and convalescent COVID-19 samples was the United States, Italy and Spain.

This clone was detected only once. This table comes from immunoSEQ multiplex PCR, and its TCRdb copy is limited to in-frame clones, with some not included. In the table there are more than 250,000 clones, 80% to 90% of which are singletons. CDR1 SGHVS and CDR2 FQNEAQ come from the germline V gene. Trimming left V 4 bases short and J 1 base short, with 14 bases between. This CDR3 has 16 amino acids. Material for sequencing was peripheral blood. This chain links TRBV7-8 with TRBJ2-1; D may be TRBD2 (6 bases). The receptor comes from a man aged 50 to 60 with active or convalescent COVID-19. The CDR3 here is CASSSPAGGSYNEQFF. DNA of the CDR3: TGTGCCAGCAGCTCCCCCGCCGGGGGATCCTACAATGAGCAGTTCTTC. Drawing the rest from reference TRBV7-8 and TRBJ2-1, the complete variable domain is GAGVSQSPRYKVAKRGQDVALRCDPISGHVSLFWYQQALGQGPEFLTYFQNEAQLDKSGLPSDRFFAERPEGSVSTLKIQRTQQEDSAVYLCASSSPAGGSYNEQFFGPGTRLTVL.